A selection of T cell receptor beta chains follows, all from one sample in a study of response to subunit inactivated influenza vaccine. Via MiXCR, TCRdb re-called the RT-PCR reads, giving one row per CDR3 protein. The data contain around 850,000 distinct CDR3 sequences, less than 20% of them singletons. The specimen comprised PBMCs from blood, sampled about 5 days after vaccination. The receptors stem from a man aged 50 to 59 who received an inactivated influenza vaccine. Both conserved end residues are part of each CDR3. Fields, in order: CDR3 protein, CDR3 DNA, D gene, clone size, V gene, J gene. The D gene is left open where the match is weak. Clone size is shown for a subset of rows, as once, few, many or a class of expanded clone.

CDR3aa: CSVPTVGNTIYF
CDR3nt: TGCAGTGTACCGACCGTCGGAAACACCATATATTTT
d_gene: -
abundance: -
v_gene: TRBV20-1
j_gene: TRBJ1-3

CDR3aa: CSAVGDLRDRRDYGYTF
CDR3nt: TGCAGTGCTGTAGGAGATCTACGGGACAGAAGAGACTATGGCTACACCTTC
d_gene: TRBD1
abundance: -
v_gene: TRBV20-1
j_gene: TRBJ1-2

CDR3aa: CSARAAGTGELFF
CDR3nt: TGCAGTGCTAGAGCCGCGGGGACCGGGGAGCTGTTTTTT
d_gene: -
abundance: few
v_gene: TRBV20-1
j_gene: TRBJ2-2

CDR3aa: CASSGPGLNTEAFF
CDR3nt: TGTGCCAGCAGTGGACCGGGACTTAACACTGAAGCTTTCTTT
d_gene: -
abundance: -
v_gene: TRBV12-3/TRBV12-4
j_gene: TRBJ1-1

CDR3aa: CASSLNGPQPQHF
CDR3nt: TGTGCCAGCAGCCTCAATGGACCTCAGCCCCAGCATTTT
d_gene: -
abundance: -
v_gene: TRBV7-8
j_gene: TRBJ1-5

CDR3aa: CSASVGAYNEQFF
CDR3nt: TGCAGTGCTAGTGTGGGGGCCTACAATGAGCAGTTCTTC
d_gene: -
abundance: -
v_gene: TRBV20-1
j_gene: TRBJ2-1

CDR3aa: CASSRGRDRGTDTQYF
CDR3nt: TGTGCCAGCAGTAGGGGCAGGGATAGGGGCACAGATACGCAGTATTTT
d_gene: -
abundance: few
v_gene: TRBV12-3/TRBV12-4
j_gene: TRBJ2-3

CDR3aa: CSASIGYTEAFF
CDR3nt: TGCAGTGCTAGCATCGGGTACACTGAAGCTTTCTTT
d_gene: -
abundance: few
v_gene: TRBV20-1
j_gene: TRBJ1-1

CDR3aa: CASRFSPGLLNSPLHF
CDR3nt: TGTGCCAGCCGTTTTAGCCCCGGTCTGCTTAATTCACCCCTCCATTTT
d_gene: -
abundance: -
v_gene: TRBV12-3/TRBV12-4
j_gene: TRBJ1-6

CDR3aa: CASSPGGTHNEQFF
CDR3nt: TGTGCCAGCAGCCCGGGGGGTACACATAATGAGCAGTTCTTC
d_gene: TRBD2
abundance: few
v_gene: TRBV3-1
j_gene: TRBJ2-1

CDR3aa: CASSDRTGVLYEQYF
CDR3nt: TGTGCCAGCAGTGATCGGACAGGGGTACTTTACGAGCAGTACTTC
d_gene: TRBD1
abundance: -
v_gene: TRBV6-1
j_gene: TRBJ2-7